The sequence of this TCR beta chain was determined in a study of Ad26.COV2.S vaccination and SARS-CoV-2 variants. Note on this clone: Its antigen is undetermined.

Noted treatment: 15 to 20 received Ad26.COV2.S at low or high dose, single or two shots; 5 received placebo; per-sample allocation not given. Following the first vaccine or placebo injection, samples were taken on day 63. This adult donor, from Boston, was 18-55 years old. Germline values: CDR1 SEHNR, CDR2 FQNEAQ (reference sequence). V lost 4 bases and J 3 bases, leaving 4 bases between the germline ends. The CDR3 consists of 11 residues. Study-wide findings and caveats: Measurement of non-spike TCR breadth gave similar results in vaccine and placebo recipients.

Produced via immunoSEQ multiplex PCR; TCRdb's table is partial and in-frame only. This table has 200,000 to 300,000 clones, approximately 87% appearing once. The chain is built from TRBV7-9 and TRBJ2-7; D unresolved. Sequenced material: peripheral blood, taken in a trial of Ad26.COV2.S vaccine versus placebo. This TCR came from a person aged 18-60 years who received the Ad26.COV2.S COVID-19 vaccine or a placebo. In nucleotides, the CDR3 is TGTGCCAGCAGCTCGGACTACGAGCAGTACTTC. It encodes CASSSDYEQYF.